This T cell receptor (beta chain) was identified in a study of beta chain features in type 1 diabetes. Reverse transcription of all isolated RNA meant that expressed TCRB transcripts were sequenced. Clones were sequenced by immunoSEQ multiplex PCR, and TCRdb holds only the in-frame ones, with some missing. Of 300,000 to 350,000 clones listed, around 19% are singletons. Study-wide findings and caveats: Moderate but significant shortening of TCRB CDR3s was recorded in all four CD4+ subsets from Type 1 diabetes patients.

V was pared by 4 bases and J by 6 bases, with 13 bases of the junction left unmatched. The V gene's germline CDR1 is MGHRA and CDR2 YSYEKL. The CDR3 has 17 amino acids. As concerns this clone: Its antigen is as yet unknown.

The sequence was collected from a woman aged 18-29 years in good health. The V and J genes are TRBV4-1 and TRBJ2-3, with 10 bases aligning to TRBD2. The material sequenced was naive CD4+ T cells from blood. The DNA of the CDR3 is TGCGCCAGCAGCCCACTCCCCCTCAGCGGGAGGGGCGATACGCAGTATTTT. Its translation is CASSPLPLSGRGDTQYF.